A selection of T cell receptor beta chains follows, all from one sample in a study of blood T cells in healthy people across ages. TCRdb recomputed calls from the 5' RACE reads with MiXCR, one row per CDR3 protein. This sample has 700,000 to 950,000 distinct CDR3 sequences, with more than 40% found just once. Sample: blood. The origin of the receptors is a woman aged 55-70 years in good health. Each CDR3 is given with its conserved first and last residue. Each record gives: J gene, D gene, V gene, clone size, CDR3 protein, CDR3 DNA. The D gene is left open where the match is weak. Clone size, where shown, is once, few, many, or a class for clones that have expanded.

TRBJ2-5 . TRBV4-3 few CASSQAGREIQYF TGCGCCAGCAGCCAAGCTGGACGAGAGATCCAGTACTTC
TRBJ1-2 TRBD1 TRBV14 . CASSPGTGGGYTF TGTGCCAGCAGCCCCGGGACAGGGGGAGGCTACACCTTC
TRBJ2-1 TRBD2 TRBV20-1 few CSASGTSGLSSYNEQFF TGCAGTGCTAGTGGGACTAGCGGGCTGAGCTCCTACAATGAGCAGTTCTTC
TRBJ2-1 TRBD2 TRBV12-5 . CASGLEPGLETNNEQFF TGTGCTAGTGGTTTGGAACCGGGACTAGAAACGAACAATGAGCAGTTCTTC
TRBJ2-1 . TRBV11-3 once CASSPMGASYNEQFF TGTGCCAGCAGCCCGATGGGGGCATCCTACAATGAGCAGTTCTTC
TRBJ2-1 TRBD1 TRBV28 few CASSEFRGRDEQFF TGTGCCAGCAGTGAGTTCAGGGGGCGCGATGAGCAGTTCTTC
TRBJ2-7 . TRBV20-1 . CSARGGYSYEQYF TGCAGTGCTAGGGGGGGTTACTCCTACGAGCAGTACTTC
TRBJ2-5 TRBD2 TRBV4-3 . CASSPGTSGYQETQYF TGCGCCAGCAGCCCCGGGACTAGCGGATACCAAGAGACCCAGTACTTC
TRBJ1-2 . TRBV24-1 few CATSDTVRGYTF TGTGCCACCAGTGACACGGTACGAGGCTACACCTTC
TRBJ2-1 . TRBV5-1 few CASSPAGSALFTYNEQFF TGCGCCAGCAGCCCCGCAGGGTCCGCCCTTTTCACCTACAATGAGCAGTTCTTC
TRBJ2-5 . TRBV4-3 . CASSQEGRTYQETQYF TGCGCCAGCAGCCAAGAGGGTAGGACGTACCAAGAGACCCAGTACTTC